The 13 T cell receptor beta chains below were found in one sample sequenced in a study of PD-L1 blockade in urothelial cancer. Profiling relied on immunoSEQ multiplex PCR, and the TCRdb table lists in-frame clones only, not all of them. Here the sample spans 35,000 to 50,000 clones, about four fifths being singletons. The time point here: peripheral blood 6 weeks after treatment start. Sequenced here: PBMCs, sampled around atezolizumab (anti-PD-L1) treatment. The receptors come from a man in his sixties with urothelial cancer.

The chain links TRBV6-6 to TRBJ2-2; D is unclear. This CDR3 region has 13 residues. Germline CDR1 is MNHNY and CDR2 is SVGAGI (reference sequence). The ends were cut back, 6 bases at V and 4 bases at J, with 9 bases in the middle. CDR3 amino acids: CASSPAFTGELFF. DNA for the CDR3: TGTGCCAGCAGCCCAGCGTTCACCGGGGAGCTGTTTTTT.

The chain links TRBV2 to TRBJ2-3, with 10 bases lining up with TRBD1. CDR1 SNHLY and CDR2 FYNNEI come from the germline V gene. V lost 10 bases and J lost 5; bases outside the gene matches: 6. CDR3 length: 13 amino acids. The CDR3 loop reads CAIDRDRGDTQYF. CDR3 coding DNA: TGTGCCATCGACCGGGACAGGGGAGATACGCAGTATTTT. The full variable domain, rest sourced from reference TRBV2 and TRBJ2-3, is EPEVTQTPSHQVTQMGQEVILRCVPISNHLYFYWYRQILGQKVEFLVSFYNNEISEKSEIFDDQFSVERPDGSNFTLKIRSTKLEDSAMYFCAIDRDRGDTQYFGPGTRLTVL.

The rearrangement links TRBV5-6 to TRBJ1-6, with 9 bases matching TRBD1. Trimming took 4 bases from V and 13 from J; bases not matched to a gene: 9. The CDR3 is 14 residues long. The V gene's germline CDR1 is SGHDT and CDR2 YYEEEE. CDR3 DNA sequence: TGTGCCAGCAGCGGTCAGACAGGGGGGGGGCCCCTCCACTTT. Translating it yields CASSGQTGGGPLHF.

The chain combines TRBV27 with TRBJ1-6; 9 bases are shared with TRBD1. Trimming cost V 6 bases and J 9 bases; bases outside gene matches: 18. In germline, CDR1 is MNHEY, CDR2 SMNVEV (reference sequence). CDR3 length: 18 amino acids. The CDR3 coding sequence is TGTGCCAGCAGCTCGGGGGAATTCACAGGGGGCAGAAGTTCACCCCTCCACTTT. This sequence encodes CASSSGEFTGGRSSPLHF.

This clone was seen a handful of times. CDR3 in amino acids: CASSDSGGGANVLTF. The CDR3 bases are TGTGCCAGCAGTGATTCAGGGGGTGGGGCCAACGTCCTGACTTTC. This chain connects TRBV28 to TRBJ2-6; 7 positions match TRBD1. With V trimmed by 5 bases and J by 3 bases, 4 bases remained unmatched. Germline V gene data show CDR1 as MDHEN and CDR2 as SYDVKM. CDR3 size: 15 residues. Full variable domain (remainder filled in from reference TRBV28 and TRBJ2-6): DVKVTQSSRYLVKRTGEKVFLECVQDMDHENMFWYRQDPGLGLRLIYFSYDVKMKEKGDIPEGYSVSREKKERFSLILESASTNQTSMYLCASSDSGGGANVLTFGAGSRLTVL.

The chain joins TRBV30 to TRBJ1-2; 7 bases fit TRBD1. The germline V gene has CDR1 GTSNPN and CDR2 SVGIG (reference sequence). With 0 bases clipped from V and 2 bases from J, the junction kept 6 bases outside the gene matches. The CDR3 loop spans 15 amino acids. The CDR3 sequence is CAWSVQGRVNYGYTF. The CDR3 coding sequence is TGTGCCTGGAGTGTACAGGGGCGCGTAAACTATGGCTACACCTTC.

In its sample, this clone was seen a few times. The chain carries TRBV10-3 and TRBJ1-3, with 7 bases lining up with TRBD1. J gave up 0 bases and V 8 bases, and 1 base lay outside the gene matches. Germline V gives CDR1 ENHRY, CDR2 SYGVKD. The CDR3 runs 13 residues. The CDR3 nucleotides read TGTGCCATCCGGGACAGCTCTGGAAACACCATATATTTT. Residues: CAIRDSSGNTIYF.

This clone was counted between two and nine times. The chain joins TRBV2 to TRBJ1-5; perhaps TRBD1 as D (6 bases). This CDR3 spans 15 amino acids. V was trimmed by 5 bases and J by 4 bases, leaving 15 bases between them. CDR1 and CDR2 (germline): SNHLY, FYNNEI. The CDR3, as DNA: TGTGCCAGCAGTCTTGACGAGAGGGGGAATCAGCCCCAGCATTTT. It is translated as CASSLDERGNQPQHF.

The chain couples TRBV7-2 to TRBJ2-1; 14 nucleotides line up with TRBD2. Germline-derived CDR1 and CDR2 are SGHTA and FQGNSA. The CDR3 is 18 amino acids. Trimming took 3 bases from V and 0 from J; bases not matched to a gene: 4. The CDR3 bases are TGTGCCAGCAGCTTGACTAGCGGGGGGGCGGGCTCCTACAATGAGCAGTTCTTC. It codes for CASSLTSGGAGSYNEQFF.

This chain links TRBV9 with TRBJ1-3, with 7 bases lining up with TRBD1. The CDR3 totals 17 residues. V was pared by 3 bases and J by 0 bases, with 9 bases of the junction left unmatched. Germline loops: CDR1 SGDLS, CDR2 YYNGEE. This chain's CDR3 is CASSALGQSLSGNTIYF. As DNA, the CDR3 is TGTGCCAGCAGCGCCCTGGGACAGTCTCTCTCTGGAAACACCATATATTTT. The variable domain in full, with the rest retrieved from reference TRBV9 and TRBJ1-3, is DSGVTQTPKHLITATGQRVTLRCSPRSGDLSVYWYQQSLDQGLQFLIQYYNGEERAKGNILERFSAQQFPDLHSELNLSSLELGDSALYFCASSALGQSLSGNTIYFGEGSWLTVV.

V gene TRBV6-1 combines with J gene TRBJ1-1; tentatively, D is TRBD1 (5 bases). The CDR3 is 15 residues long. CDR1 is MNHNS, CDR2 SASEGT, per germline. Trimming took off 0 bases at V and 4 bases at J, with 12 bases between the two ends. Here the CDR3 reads CASSEAAGGSTEAFF. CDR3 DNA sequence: TGTGCCAGCAGTGAAGCGGCGGGGGGAAGCACTGAAGCTTTCTTT.

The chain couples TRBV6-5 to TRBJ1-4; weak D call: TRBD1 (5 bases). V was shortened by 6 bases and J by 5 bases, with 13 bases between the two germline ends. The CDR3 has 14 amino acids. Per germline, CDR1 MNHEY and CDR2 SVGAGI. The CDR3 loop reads CASRTMTENEKLFF. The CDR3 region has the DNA TGTGCCAGCAGGACGATGACAGAAAATGAAAAACTGTTTTTT.

DNA for the CDR3: TGTGCCAGCAGCAAGAGAGGACTAGCCGGGGTGGAATACACAGATACGCAGTATTTT. The encoded protein is CASSKRGLAGVEYTDTQYF. The V call is TRBV7-8, the J call TRBJ2-3, with 8 bases fitting TRBD2. Per germline, CDR1 SGHVS and CDR2 FQNEAQ. The CDR3 has 19 residues. J was trimmed by 2 bases and V by 5 bases; bases with no gene match: 18.